What follows are 10 T cell receptor beta chains derived from one specimen sequenced in a study of beta chain features in type 1 diabetes. What these receptors recognize is not known. Broader study findings: Shortening that was moderate but significant affected the TCRB CDR3s of Type 1 diabetes patients in all four CD4+ subsets.

Expressed TCRB transcripts got sequenced, as all isolated RNA was reverse transcribed. The data were produced by immunoSEQ multiplex PCR, yet TCRdb's version contains in-frame clones alone and is incomplete. Among about 280,000 clones listed, over 14% were seen once. The sequenced material came from naive CD4+ T cells from blood. All receptors derive from a man between 18 and 35 years old with type 1 diabetes.

The CDR3 sequence is CASSYGYTQYF. The CDR3 DNA reads as TGTGCCAGCAGTTACGGGTATACGCAGTATTTT. This chain links TRBV27 with TRBJ2-3; the D is unclear. Germline CDR1 is MNHEY and CDR2 is SMNVEV (reference sequence). There are 11 residues in the CDR3. V lost 4 bases to trimming and J lost 7 bases, with 6 bases between them.

The rearrangement uses TRBV4-3 and TRBJ1-4; 8 nucleotides align to TRBD1. The CDR3 runs 15 residues. J was trimmed by 11 bases and V by 2 bases; bases with no gene match: 10. In germline, CDR1 is LGHNA, CDR2 YSLEER. The CDR3, as DNA: TGCGCCAGCAGCCAAAAGTCACAGGGGGACCTCAAACTGTTTTTT. It is translated as CASSQKSQGDLKLFF.

The V gene is TRBV7-2, the J gene TRBJ1-1; TRBD1 might be the D (5 bases). V lost 2 bases and J 5 bases, leaving 12 bases between the germline ends. Germline values: CDR1 SGHTA, CDR2 FQGNSA. This CDR3 has 14 amino acids. CDR3 loop: CASSLRGGWTEAFF. CDR3 coding DNA: TGTGCCAGCAGCTTACGGGGGGGATGGACTGAAGCTTTCTTT. Supplemented by reference TRBV7-2 and TRBJ1-1, the full variable domain reads GAGVSQSPSNKVTEKGKDVELRCDPISGHTALYWYRQSLGQGLEFLIYFQGNSAPDKSGLPSDRFSAERTGGSVSTLTIQRTQQEDSAVYLCASSLRGGWTEAFFGQGTRLTVV.

On this clone: Other DNA sequences in this sample translate to the same CDR3. V and J are TRBV28 and TRBJ1-1; TRBD1 matches 8 bases. The germline gives CDR1 MDHEN, CDR2 SYDVKM. This CDR3 has 14 residues. V lost 4 bases and J lost 3; bases outside the gene matches: 4. CDR3 sequence (DNA): TGTGCCAGCAGTTCAGGGGGCAGTGACACTGAAGCTTTCTTT. This translates into CASSSGGSDTEAFF.

This clone was detected a few times. The chain is built from TRBV7-9 and TRBJ2-2; D possibly corresponds to TRBD2 (5 bases). The germline V and J ends were trimmed by 5 bases and 2 bases, with 21 bases remaining between them. The CDR3 has 18 residues. CDR1 is SEHNR, CDR2 FQNEAQ, per germline (reference sequence). The CDR3 sequence is CASSPPSWVLDNTGELFF. CDR3 DNA sequence: TGTGCCAGCAGCCCGCCTAGCTGGGTTCTGGACAACACCGGGGAGCTGTTTTTT.

The chain has TRBV7-2 and TRBJ1-5, with D maybe TRBD1 (6 bases). Germline V gene sequence: CDR1 SGHTA, CDR2 FQGNSA. The V and J ends lost 3 bases and 3 bases respectively, with 12 bases between them. The CDR3 is 15 amino acids. Here the CDR3 DNA reads TGTGCCAGCAGCTTGGCAGGGGTAGCCAATCAGCCCCAGCATTTT. This translates into CASSLAGVANQPQHF.

The genes are TRBV28 and TRBJ2-1; D might be TRBD2 (5 bases). Germline assignment: CDR1 MDHEN and CDR2 SYDVKM. The CDR3 totals 14 residues. The germline V and J ends were trimmed by 6 bases and 9 bases, with 18 bases remaining between them. CDR3 loop: CASRVWRLPGEQFF. The CDR3 coding sequence is TGTGCCAGCAGAGTTTGGAGGCTTCCCGGTGAGCAGTTCTTC. Based on the CDR3 plus reference TRBV28 and TRBJ2-1, the full variable domain is DVKVTQSSRYLVKRTGEKVFLECVQDMDHENMFWYRQDPGLGLRLIYFSYDVKMKEKGDIPEGYSVSREKKERFSLILESASTNQTSMYLCASRVWRLPGEQFFGPGTRLTVL.

The CDR3 DNA reads as TGTGCCAGCAGCCCCTACTGGGGCAGGGACTATGGCTACACCTTC. Protein product: CASSPYWGRDYGYTF. The rearrangement joins TRBV6-5 to TRBJ1-2, with a possible D match to TRBD1 (5 bases). CDR3 length equals 15 residues. Trimming stripped 6 bases from V and 3 bases from J, with 17 bases between. Germline values: CDR1 MNHEY, CDR2 SVGAGI.

This clone occurred a few times. The CDR3 region is CASSITGRETQYF. In DNA form, the CDR3 reads TGTGCCAGCAGCATTACAGGGCGCGAGACCCAGTACTTC. The gene calls are TRBV5-4 and TRBJ2-5; weak D call: TRBD1 (6 bases). The CDR3 runs 13 residues. CDR1 and CDR2 (germline): SGHNT, YYREEE (reference sequence). V was pared by 4 bases and J by 5 bases, with 12 bases between.

This chain links TRBV7-2 with TRBJ2-5; the match to TRBD1 covers 9 bases. The germline V gene has CDR1 SGHTA and CDR2 FQGNSA. V was pared by 3 bases and J by 5 bases, with 4 bases of the junction left unmatched. This CDR3 is built from 14 residues. Here the CDR3 reads CASSFDRGRETQYF. CDR3 in DNA: TGTGCCAGCAGCTTTGACAGGGGGAGGGAGACCCAGTACTTC.